The clone carrying this T cell receptor (beta chain) was picked up a small number of times. As yet, its antigen is unknown. This record comes from a study of cytotoxic CD8 clonotypes in ibrutinib-treated CLL. Study summary: Overall, some 24 responses were partial and 2 complete; following median about 70 months, around 15 patients stayed remitted and about 12 progressed. Timing of response sample collection was a median approximately twelve months after treatment start, with a range of 6 to 36.

Libraries were prepared by immunoSEQ multiplex PCR; TCRdb keeps only in-frame clonotypes and omits some of them. The table shows a few hundred thousand clones, with 60% to 80% occurring only once. The study, taken as a whole, reports: Against age-matched healthy donors, baseline clonality ran higher and tracked circulating CD8+ T-cell counts.

The source is a human donor with chronic lymphocytic leukemia. The material sequenced was PBMCs, taken after 36 months of ibrutinib treatment.

The chain's CDR3 is CASSLESGPYEQYF. The CDR3 DNA follows: TGTGCCAGCAGTTTGGAAAGTGGTCCCTACGAGCAGTACTTC. The chain combines TRBV2 with TRBJ2-7; D uncertain. Trimming cost V 5 bases and J 2 bases, with 13 bases left between them. This CDR3 is 14 amino acids long. Germline CDR1 and CDR2: SNHLY and FYNNEI.